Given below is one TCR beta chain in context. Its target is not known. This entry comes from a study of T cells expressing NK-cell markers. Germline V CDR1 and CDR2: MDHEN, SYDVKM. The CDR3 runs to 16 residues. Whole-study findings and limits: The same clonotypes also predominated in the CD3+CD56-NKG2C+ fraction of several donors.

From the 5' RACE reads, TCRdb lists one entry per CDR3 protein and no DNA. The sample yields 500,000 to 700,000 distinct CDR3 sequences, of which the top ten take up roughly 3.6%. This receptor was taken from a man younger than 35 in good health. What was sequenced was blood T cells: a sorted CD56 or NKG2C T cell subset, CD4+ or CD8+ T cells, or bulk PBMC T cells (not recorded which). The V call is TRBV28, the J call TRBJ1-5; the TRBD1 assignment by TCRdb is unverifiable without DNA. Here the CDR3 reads CVSGVQGGHSNQPQHF.